This record covers a single T cell receptor beta chain. The sample originates from a study of identical twins. TCRdb re-called the 5' RACE reads through MiXCR, storing one row per CDR3 protein. Counted here are some 500,000 distinct CDR3 sequences, 14% occurring once; the ten biggest clones make up approximately 1%. Trimming pared 7 bases from V and 8 bases from J, leaving 10 bases between. CDR3 size: 11 residues. The germline gives CDR1 SGHAT, CDR2 FQNNGV. These data were likewise used in another study, on yellow fever vaccine responses in identical twins.

This chain uses TRBV11-2 with TRBJ2-3, with D possibly TRBD1 on 6 matching bases. This sequence originates from a woman younger than 35 in good health. Sequencing was carried out using CD4+ T cells sorted from blood. The CDR3 is CASNLGATQYF. The CDR3 nucleotides are TGTGCCAGCAATCTGGGGGCTACGCAGTATTTT.